These 24 T cell receptor beta chains were sequenced from one sample in a study of cytotoxic CD8 clonotypes in ibrutinib-treated CLL. The assay was immunoSEQ multiplex PCR, and TCRdb's table has in-frame clones only and misses some. The data show about 160,000 clones, more than 80% seen once. The specimen comprised PBMCs, sampled after 24 months of ibrutinib treatment. The receptors were gathered from a human donor with chronic lymphocytic leukemia.

The chain couples TRBV7-2 to TRBJ2-6; perhaps D is TRBD1 or TRBD2 (5 bases each). Germline V gene sequence: CDR1 SGHTA, CDR2 FQGNSA. CDR3 length: 17 amino acids. Trimming removed 1 base from V and 0 bases from J, with 10 bases in between. The CDR3 DNA sequence: TGTGCCAGCAGCTTAGTGGGACGGGTCTCTGGGGCCAACGTCCTGACTTTC. Amino acids: CASSLVGRVSGANVLTF. Looking up the rest from reference TRBV7-2 and TRBJ2-6 gives the full variable domain: GAGVSQSPSNKVTEKGKDVELRCDPISGHTALYWYRQSLGQGLEFLIYFQGNSAPDKSGLPSDRFSAERTGGSVSTLTIQRTQQEDSAVYLCASSLVGRVSGANVLTFGAGSRLTVL.

This clone was seen repeatedly, ten times or more. Within the sample, other DNA sequences also encode this same CDR3. The rearrangement uses TRBV19 and TRBJ2-1; 9 bases line up with TRBD1. V shed 4 bases and J 3 bases; nucleotides not matched to a gene: 1. This CDR3 has 14 residues. In germline, CDR1 is LNHDA, CDR2 SQIVND (reference sequence). CDR3: CASSKGQGYNEQFF. The CDR3 DNA reads as TGTGCCAGTAGTAAGGGACAGGGCTACAATGAGCAGTTCTTC.

This clone occurred once. This rearrangement joins TRBV18 to TRBJ2-3, with 11 positions matching TRBD2. This CDR3 comprises 17 residues. CDR1 KGHSH and CDR2 LQKENI come from the germline V gene. Trimming removed 1 base from V and 3 bases from J; junction bases left unmatched: 6. DNA of the CDR3: TGTGCCAGCTCACCACTCGGGACTAGCGGTTTGACAGATACGCAGTATTTT. It yields the protein CASSPLGTSGLTDTQYF.

The J gene is TRBJ1-2, the V gene TRBV13, with D perhaps matching TRBD1 (5 bases). V lost 4 bases to trimming and J lost 9 bases, with 18 bases between them. The germline gives CDR1 PRHDT, CDR2 FYEKMQ (reference sequence). The CDR3 sequence is 14 residues long. CDR3 amino acids: CASSSGGAEESYTF. Written as DNA, the CDR3 is TGTGCCAGCAGCTCAGGTGGGGCCGAAGAGAGCTACACCTTC.

The V gene is TRBV6-5, the J gene TRBJ1-2; D is uncertain. V lost 0 bases and J 5 bases, leaving 10 bases between the germline ends. The CDR3 is 14 residues long. Per germline, CDR1 MNHEY and CDR2 SVGAGI. CDR3 DNA: TGTGCCAGCAGTTACTCGTCGCCTGAGTATGGCTACACCTTC. Translation gives CASSYSSPEYGYTF.

This clone was detected a few times. V usage is TRBV7-9 and J usage is TRBJ1-4; D may be TRBD1 (5 bases). The V gene lost 5 bases and the J gene lost 7 bases, with 17 bases spanning the gap. CDR1 and CDR2 (germline): SEHNR, FQNEAQ (reference sequence). There are 15 residues in the CDR3. This chain's CDR3 is CASSLLGRETEKLFF. CDR3 sequence (DNA): TGTGCCAGCAGCCTCTTGGGCAGGGAGACTGAAAAACTGTTTTTT.

This chain uses TRBV28 with TRBJ1-2; a possible D gene is TRBD1 (5 bases). CDR3 length: 16 amino acids. Deletions cut 5 bases from V and 1 base from J, with 17 bases between. The germline V gene encodes CDR1 MDHEN and CDR2 SYDVKM. CDR3 amino acids: CASSVPSGRLNYGYTF. CDR3 nucleotide sequence: TGTGCCAGCAGTGTACCTTCGGGACGCCTTAACTATGGCTACACCTTC.

This chain connects TRBV9 to TRBJ1-2; 7 bases line up with TRBD1. This CDR3 is built from 14 residues. CDR1 SGDLS and CDR2 YYNGEE come from the germline V gene. V trimming: 3 bases; J trimming: 7 bases; junction bases outside the gene matches: 9. CDR3 protein: CASSAQTGRRGYTF. In nucleotides, the CDR3 is TGTGCCAGCAGCGCCCAGACAGGGAGACGTGGCTACACCTTC.

V usage is TRBV5-1 and J usage is TRBJ1-1; D call uncertain. The V end lost 0 bases, the J end lost 8 bases, and 11 bases lay between the germline ends. Germline V gene sequence: CDR1 SGHRS, CDR2 YFSETQ. The CDR3 is 13 residues long. The CDR3 protein is CASSLGGGGEAFF. CDR3 nucleotides: TGCGCCAGCAGCTTGGGCGGCGGCGGGGAAGCTTTCTTT.

The genes are TRBV4-3 and TRBJ2-1; D remains ambiguous. The CDR3 covers 15 residues. With 1 base removed from V and 5 bases from J, the gap between germline ends came to 12 bases. Germline CDR1 is LGHNA and CDR2 is YSLEER. CDR3 in amino acids: CASSQAERTDNEQFF. CDR3 nucleotides: TGCGCCAGCAGCCAAGCCGAGCGTACCGACAATGAGCAGTTCTTC.

In its sample, this clone was seen many times. V gene TRBV7-3 combines with J gene TRBJ1-3; possible D gene TRBD1, 5 bases. The germline V and J ends were trimmed by 5 bases and 0 bases, with 11 bases remaining between them. CDR1 SGHTA and CDR2 FQGTGA come from the germline V gene. CDR3 size: 15 residues. The DNA for the CDR3 is TGTGCCAGCAGCCGACAGTTATACTCTGGAAACACCATATATTTT. Translation gives CASSRQLYSGNTIYF.

The CDR3 is CASSLAPRASGRRNYEQYF. Written as DNA, the CDR3 is TGTGCCAGCAGCTTAGCGCCTAGGGCTAGCGGGAGAAGGAACTACGAGCAGTACTTC. The chain employs TRBV11-2 and TRBJ2-7, with 10 bases aligning to TRBD2. The CDR3 is 19 amino acids. The V gene's germline CDR1 is SGHAT and CDR2 FQNNGV. V was pared by 1 base and J by 3 bases, with 15 bases of the junction left unmatched.

This clone was seen only a few times. The chain combines TRBV19 with TRBJ1-5, with a possible D match to TRBD1 (6 bases). The CDR3 is 14 amino acids. The V and J ends lost 4 bases and 2 bases respectively, with 9 bases between them. Germline CDR1 LNHDA, CDR2 SQIVND (reference sequence). The DNA of the CDR3 is TGTGCCAGTAGTACAGACAGGCGCAATCAGCCCCAGCATTTT. Its translation is CASSTDRRNQPQHF.

The chain employs TRBV4-2 and TRBJ1-5; the D is unclear. The CDR3 consists of 17 residues. Germline V gene lookup returns CDR1 LGHNA and CDR2 YNFKEQ. V gave up 4 bases and J gave up 1 base, with 17 bases separating them. CDR3 in amino acids: CASSPPDGSSSNQPQHF. The DNA for the CDR3 is TGTGCCAGCAGCCCCCCAGATGGCAGCTCAAGCAATCAGCCCCAGCATTTT.

This chain uses TRBV5-1 with TRBJ1-3; perhaps TRBD1 as D (6 bases). The germline gives CDR1 SGHRS, CDR2 YFSETQ. Trimming removed 2 bases from V and 0 bases from J, with 27 bases in between. The CDR3 contains 21 residues. The CDR3 loop is CASSLVGLGGSRGRSGNTIYF. CDR3 coding DNA: TGCGCCAGCAGCTTAGTAGGCTTAGGGGGAAGTCGGGGCCGCTCTGGAAACACCATATATTTT. The full variable domain, with the rest looked up from reference TRBV5-1 and TRBJ1-3, is KAGVTQTPRYLIKTRGQQVTLSCSPISGHRSVSWYQQTPGQGLQFLFEYFSETQRNKGNFPGRFSGRQFSNSRSEMNVSTLELGDSALYLCASSLVGLGGSRGRSGNTIYFGEGSWLTVV.

J is TRBJ1-1 and V is TRBV7-2; D call uncertain. The germline V gene has CDR1 SGHTA and CDR2 FQGNSA. The CDR3 has 13 amino acids. The V end was cut by 8 bases, the J end by 0 bases, with 10 bases between. CDR3 loop: CASERSLNTEAFF. As DNA, the CDR3 is TGTGCCAGCGAGAGGTCCCTGAACACTGAAGCTTTCTTT.

V usage is TRBV6-1 and J usage is TRBJ1-6; D not resolved. Deletions cut 2 bases from V and 5 bases from J, with 7 bases between. Germline CDR1 reads MNHNS; CDR2 reads SASEGT. The CDR3 spans 14 residues. CDR3 in amino acids: CASSERRDNSPLHF. The CDR3 DNA reads TGTGCCAGCAGTGAAAGGAGGGATAATTCACCCCTCCACTTT.

The chain has TRBV6-6 and TRBJ1-3; D not certain. V gave up 6 bases and J gave up 0 bases, with 9 bases separating them. The CDR3 runs to 14 residues. Germline V gene lookup returns CDR1 MNHNY and CDR2 SVGAGI (reference sequence). This chain's CDR3 is CASRVQSSGNTIYF. In DNA form, the CDR3 reads TGTGCCAGCAGGGTCCAGAGCTCTGGAAACACCATATATTTT.

This chain links TRBV7-6 with TRBJ2-1, with D possibly being TRBD2 (5 bases). Trimming took off 4 bases at V and 3 bases at J, with 10 bases between the two ends. The V gene's germline CDR1 is SGHVS and CDR2 FNYEAQ. The CDR3 extends over 14 amino acids. The CDR3 region is CASSSKAVYNEQFF. The CDR3 bases are TGTGCCAGCAGCTCAAAAGCGGTCTACAATGAGCAGTTCTTC. Full variable domain (rest looked up from reference TRBV7-6 and TRBJ2-1): GAGVSQSPRYKVTKRGQDVALRCDPISGHVSLYWYRQALGQGPEFLTYFNYEAQQDKSGLPNDRFSAERPEGSISTLTIQRTEQRDSAMYRCASSSKAVYNEQFFGPGTRLTVL.

This chain links TRBV7-3 with TRBJ1-1; D is perhaps TRBD1 (6 bases). V shed 2 bases and J shed 4 bases, with 8 bases lying between them. The germline CDR1 and CDR2 sequences are SGHTA and FQGTGA. This CDR3 is 13 amino acids long. This chain's CDR3 is CASSLGGSTEAFF. Written as DNA, the CDR3 is TGTGCCAGCAGCTTAGGGGGCTCCACTGAAGCTTTCTTT.

This clone was seen a few times. This chain links TRBV28 with TRBJ1-3; D ambiguous. V was cut by 2 bases and J by 0 bases, with 8 bases left in between. From germline, CDR1 is MDHEN and CDR2 SYDVKM. The CDR3 has 15 residues. This CDR3 reads CASSLLQVSGNTIYF. In nucleotides, the CDR3 is TGTGCCAGCAGTTTACTGCAGGTCTCTGGAAACACCATATATTTT.

The chain uses TRBV5-4 and TRBJ2-6; D may be TRBD2 (7 bases). The CDR3 is 16 residues long. Germline V gene data show CDR1 as SGHNT and CDR2 as YYREEE (reference sequence). Trimming removed 2 bases at V and 0 bases at J, with 9 bases between. CDR3 protein: CASSLGGASGANVLTF. In DNA, the CDR3 is TGTGCCAGCAGCTTAGGGGGGGCCTCTGGGGCCAACGTCCTGACTTTC.

The count of this clone is one. One base away lies a much larger clone, so this may be a sequencing read error. The chain combines TRBV7-3 with TRBJ2-3; 9 bases match TRBD1. Per the germline V gene, CDR1 is SGHTA and CDR2 is FQGTGA. This CDR3 has 14 amino acids. The junction had 0 bases not matched to a gene; V was cut back by 2 bases and J by 3 bases. The CDR3 sequence: CASSLGTGTDTQYF. CDR3 DNA sequence: TGTGCCAGCAGCTTAGGGACAGGGACAGATACGCAGTATTTT.

The chain recombines TRBV27 with TRBJ2-5, with D unclear. Germline-derived CDR1 and CDR2 are MNHEY and SMNVEV (reference sequence). This CDR3 region has 11 residues. The ends were cut back, 4 bases at V and 5 bases at J, with 5 bases in the middle. The CDR3 nucleotides read TGTGCCAGCAGTTCCTACGAGACCCAGTACTTC. Its translation is CASSSYETQYF.